This entry describes one TCR beta chain. Its antigen is currently unknown. Germline V CDR1 and CDR2: SGHRS, YFSETQ. There are 15 residues in the CDR3. V was pared by 3 bases and J by 8 bases, with 17 bases between. Division of CD4+ cells produced a CD45RA+ naive subset and a CD45RA-negative memory subset. The data belong to a study of shared clonotypes between healthy human individuals. Repertoires were generated with immunoSEQ multiplex PCR, while TCRdb's copy carries only in-frame clones and drops some. The sample shows millions of clones, around nine tenths of them seen only once. Study findings and constraints: Shared clonotypes: about 4.6% naive CD4, roughly 3.5% naive CD8, 2% to 2.5% memory CD4, 0.35% to 0.5% memory CD8.

The specimen sequenced was naive CD4+ T cells sorted from blood. Subset specified: CD45RA+ positively selected. The chain recombines TRBV5-1 with TRBJ1-4; D perhaps matches TRBD1 (6 bases). The origin of this receptor is a man aged 18 to 30 in good health. CDR3: CASSSTGAFWEKLFF. The DNA for the CDR3 is TGCGCCAGCAGCTCGACAGGAGCATTCTGGGAAAAACTGTTTTTT.